Below, 21 T cell receptor beta chains from the same sample are listed, as sequenced in a study of T cells after yellow fever vaccination. MiXCR, applied by TCRdb to the 5' RACE reads, yields one record per CDR3 protein. The data hold some 350,000 distinct CDR3 sequences, with 11% observed a single time. Sequencing used PBMCs, obtained on the day of the first yellow fever vaccination. These receptors came from a man in his late teens or twenties who received the YFV17D yellow fever vaccine.

This chain connects TRBV2 to TRBJ1-1; D gene ambiguous. There are 11 residues in the CDR3. Germline V CDR1 and CDR2: SNHLY, FYNNEI. V lost 7 bases to trimming and J lost 11 bases, with 14 bases between them. CDR3 loop: CASTERRSAFF. The CDR3 DNA sequence: TGTGCCAGCACCGAACGGCGTTCGGCTTTCTTT.

This clonotype was recorded a few times. The V call is TRBV7-7, the J call TRBJ2-1, with 13 bases lining up with TRBD2. In germline, CDR1 is SSHAT, CDR2 FNYEAQ (reference sequence). The CDR3 is 20 residues long. Germline trimming cut 5 bases from V and 0 bases from J; bases unmatched to any gene: 13. CDR3: CASSRLMTSGGLSSYNEQFF. The CDR3 bases are TGTGCCAGCAGCCGTCTTATGACTAGCGGGGGGTTAAGCTCCTACAATGAGCAGTTCTTC.

The chain is built from TRBV6-5 and TRBJ1-2; D might be TRBD1 (6 bases). Germline CDR1 is MNHEY and CDR2 is SVGAGI. The CDR3 consists of 16 residues. Trimming cost V 0 bases and J 0 bases, with 11 bases left between them. Here the CDR3 reads CASSYSITGTNYGYTF. The CDR3 DNA sequence: TGTGCCAGCAGTTACTCGATTACAGGGACTAACTATGGCTACACCTTC.

The chain has TRBV20-1 and TRBJ1-5; the D is unclear. The V gene lost 1 base and the J gene lost 1 base, with 11 bases spanning the gap. Germline V gene data show CDR1 as DFQATT and CDR2 as SNEGSKA (reference sequence). CDR3 length: 15 residues. The CDR3 spells CSARGGGPSNQPQHF. In DNA form, the CDR3 reads TGCAGTGCTAGAGGCGGAGGGCCGAGCAATCAGCCCCAGCATTTT.

V is TRBV11-1 and J is TRBJ2-1; TRBD2 matches 11 bases. CDR1 SGHAT and CDR2 FQDESV come from the germline V gene (reference sequence). The CDR3 totals 17 residues. Trimming took 5 bases from V and 7 from J; bases not matched to a gene: 13. Written as DNA, the CDR3 is TGTGCCAGCAGCCCTGGAGGGTCTAGCGGGGGGACTAATGAGCAGTTCTTC. Protein: CASSPGGSSGGTNEQFF.

This clonotype is a singleton in its sample. The genes are TRBV12-3 or TRBV12-4 and TRBJ2-1; 7 positions match TRBD2. V was pared by 3 bases and J by 10 bases, with 6 bases of the junction left unmatched. There are 13 residues in the CDR3. CDR3 nucleotides: TGTGCCAGCAGTTTTTCCTTGCGGGGGGAGCAGTTCTTC. It codes for CASSFSLRGEQFF.

This clonotype was counted a few times. The chain carries TRBV6-1 and TRBJ2-3; 8 bases align to TRBD1. Germline CDR1 is MNHNS and CDR2 is SASEGT. The ends lost 5 bases at V and 8 bases at J; junction bases unmatched: 12. The CDR3 covers 15 residues. CDR3 bases: TGTGCCAGCAGTCCCTCAGGGGGCGCCTTAGTTACGCAGTATTTT. Translating gives CASSPSGGALVTQYF.

The V and J genes are TRBV25-1 and TRBJ2-1; possible D gene TRBD1, 7 bases. Trimming took off 10 bases at V and 1 base at J, with 8 bases between the two ends. The length of the CDR3 is 12 residues. Looked up from germline, CDR1 is MGHDK and CDR2 is SYGVNS. The CDR3 DNA reads as TGTGCCACAGGGGGGTCCTACAATGAGCAGTTCTTC. Translation gives CATGGSYNEQFF.

The genes are TRBV28 and TRBJ2-7; TRBD1 or TRBD2 may be the D gene (5 bases each). Trimming removed 3 bases at V and 2 bases at J, with 17 bases between. Per the germline V gene, CDR1 is MDHEN and CDR2 is SYDVKM. This CDR3 is built from 16 residues. This CDR3 is CASSFLKWDGAYEQYV. The CDR3 DNA is TGTGCCAGCAGTTTTCTTAAATGGGACGGAGCCTACGAGCAGTACGTC.

This clonotype has ten or more counts. The chain combines TRBV5-1 with TRBJ2-1; 8 nucleotides line up with TRBD2. Germline values: CDR1 SGHRS, CDR2 YFSETQ. J gave up 3 bases and V 4 bases, and 6 bases lay outside the gene matches. There are 15 residues in the CDR3. CDR3: CASSDRLAGYNEQFF. DNA of the CDR3: TGCGCCAGCAGCGATAGGCTAGCGGGCTACAATGAGCAGTTCTTC.

The V and J genes are TRBV24-1 and TRBJ1-2, with 10 bases aligning to TRBD1. CDR3 size: 16 residues. Germline values: CDR1 KGHDR, CDR2 SFDVKD. V gave up 2 bases and J gave up 2 bases; unmatched junction bases: 4. Here the CDR3 reads CATSDWAGQGNYGYTF. The CDR3 nucleotides are TGTGCCACCAGTGATTGGGCGGGACAGGGGAACTATGGCTACACCTTC.

The chain has TRBV29-1 and TRBJ2-5, with 9 bases lining up with TRBD1. CDR1 and CDR2 from the germline V gene are SQVTM and ANQGSEA. The CDR3 runs to 12 residues. The trim removed 7 bases at V and 4 bases at J, leaving 4 bases unmatched. In DNA, the CDR3 is TGCAGCGCAGGACAGGGGAGAGAGACCCAGTACTTC. Its protein is CSAGQGRETQYF.

V and J are TRBV4-1 and TRBJ2-5; 14 bases match TRBD2. Germline CDR1 reads MGHRA; CDR2 reads YSYEKL. The CDR3 length is 19 residues. With V trimmed by 3 bases and J by 1 base, 10 bases remained unmatched. CDR3 in amino acids: CASSQEYRGTSGGQETQYF. The DNA of the CDR3 is TGCGCCAGCAGCCAGGAATACAGGGGGACTAGCGGGGGCCAAGAGACCCAGTACTTC.

The V and J genes are TRBV10-3 and TRBJ1-1; D is undetermined. The CDR3 totals 15 residues. From germline, CDR1 is ENHRY and CDR2 SYGVKD. Trimming took off 0 bases at V and 1 base at J, with 9 bases between the two ends. In nucleotides, the CDR3 is TGTGCCATCAGTGAGTCGGTGTATTCGAACACTGAAGCTTTCTTT. It yields the protein CAISESVYSNTEAFF.

This clonotype turned up a few times. The gene calls are TRBV12-3 or TRBV12-4 and TRBJ1-5, with D possibly TRBD1 on 5 matching bases. The V gene lost 6 bases and the J gene lost 6 bases, with 9 bases spanning the gap. The length of the CDR3 is 12 residues. Written as DNA, the CDR3 is TGTGCCAGCAGCCGGGACGCTCAGCCCCAGCATTTT. Translation gives CASSRDAQPQHF.

Ten or more counts support this clonotype. V gene TRBV5-5 combines with J gene TRBJ1-2, with D perhaps matching TRBD1 (6 bases). Trimming removed 0 bases from V and 4 bases from J, with 13 bases in between. Germline V CDR1 and CDR2: SGHKS, YYEKEE (reference sequence). The CDR3 contains 15 residues. The CDR3 region has the DNA TGTGCCAGCAGCTTGGTGGCAGGGGTCGGCTATGGCTACACCTTC. Translation: CASSLVAGVGYGYTF.

This clonotype was counted only a few times. The rearrangement joins TRBV19 to TRBJ2-1; D perhaps matches TRBD1 (6 bases). The V and J ends lost 6 bases and 6 bases respectively, with 15 bases between them. The germline gives CDR1 LNHDA, CDR2 SQIVND (reference sequence). The CDR3 length is 14 residues. The CDR3 DNA is TGTGCCAGTAGCCTAACAGGGTCCGGCAATGAGCAGTTCTTC. Its translation: CASSLTGSGNEQFF.

This clonotype was counted between two and nine times. J is TRBJ2-5 and V is TRBV29-1, with D uncertain. Trimming cost V 4 bases and J 1 base, with 7 bases left between them. The V gene's germline CDR1 is SQVTM and CDR2 ANQGSEA. The CDR3 is 12 residues long. CDR3 sequence reads: CSVGFGQETQYF. In nucleotides, the CDR3 is TGCAGCGTTGGTTTCGGCCAAGAGACCCAGTACTTC.

Only a few counts were recorded for this clonotype. This chain connects TRBV6-2 or TRBV6-3 to TRBJ2-2; unclear D gene. The germline V gene encodes CDR1 MNHEY and CDR2 SVGEGT. The CDR3 runs 13 residues. Between the trimmed V and J ends, which lost 2 bases and 7 bases, there was a span of 8 bases. The CDR3 DNA reads TGTGCCAGCAGTTACCTCCCGATCGGGGAGCTGTTTTTT. Protein product: CASSYLPIGELFF.

There are a few counts of this clonotype. The CDR3 DNA sequence: TGCGCCAGCAGCCAAGATAGATACCTCTACGAGCAGTACTTC. This sequence encodes CASSQDRYLYEQYF. This sequence joins TRBV4-1 and TRBJ2-7; D gene unclear. The CDR3 is 14 residues long. Germline values: CDR1 MGHRA, CDR2 YSYEKL. The V end lost 0 bases, the J end lost 3 bases, and 9 bases lay between the germline ends.

The chain joins TRBV27 to TRBJ2-5; tentative D call: TRBD2 (6 bases). V was shortened by 9 bases and J by 5 bases, with 22 bases between the two germline ends. This CDR3 is 15 amino acids long. The germline V gene has CDR1 MNHEY and CDR2 SMNVEV (reference sequence). The CDR3 protein is CASVGRGGPIETQYF. The CDR3 nucleotides read TGTGCCAGTGTCGGCCGGGGAGGCCCGATTGAGACCCAGTACTTC.